This T cell receptor beta chain emerged from a study of T cell repertoires in cytomegalovirus infection. TCRdb analysed the reads with MiXCR anew, one entry per CDR3 protein. The sample lists tens of thousands of distinct CDR3 sequences, more than 20% occurring once. On this clonotype: Antigen specificity is unknown.

The CDR3 runs to 13 residues. V was pared by 4 bases and J by 6 bases, with 13 bases between. CDR1 and CDR2 from the germline V gene are LNHNV and YYDKDF (reference sequence). The sequencing sample was made of PBMCs, sequenced either directly or after in vitro stimulation (not recorded which). The V and J genes are TRBV15 and TRBJ2-7, with a possible D match to TRBD2 (6 bases). The TCR sequence derives from a human donor in good health (CMV status not recorded). Some clones in this sample may be carry-over from other donors' samples. As DNA, the CDR3 is TGTGCCACCAGCATGATTATCGGGGGCGAGCAGTACTTC. Its translation is CATSMIIGGEQYF. The full variable domain, its missing parts supplied by reference TRBV15 and TRBJ2-7, is DAMVIQNPRYQVTQFGKPVTLSCSQTLNHNVMYWYQQKSSQAPKLLFHYYDKDFNNEADTPDNFQSRRPNTSFCFLDIRSPGLGDTAMYLCATSMIIGGEQYFGPGTRLTVT.